The rows below give T cell receptor beta chains drawn from one sample of a study of blood T cells in healthy people across ages. In TCRdb, the 5' RACE reads were re-called with MiXCR into one record per CDR3 protein. The table lists around 1,900,000 distinct CDR3 sequences, about 39% of them singletons, with 20% to 25% in the top ten. The sequenced material came from blood. All receptors derive from a human donor in good health. Each CDR3 is given without its conserved first and last residue. Each record gives: V gene, CDR3 protein.

V: TRBV12-3/TRBV12-4
CDR3: ASSFLVRTTDTQY

V: TRBV20-1
CDR3: SALLMTANRETQY

V: TRBV7-2
CDR3: ASSLMKVPYEQY

V: TRBV20-1
CDR3: SARDQAGWYGYT

V: TRBV7-2
CDR3: ASSPDYYNEQF

V: TRBV7-9
CDR3: ASSPATQGTYTEAF

V: TRBV27
CDR3: ASSLIGLGRSTEAF

V: TRBV20-1
CDR3: SARPLQGDTEAF

V: TRBV7-2
CDR3: ASSSNLNTQY

V: TRBV4-2
CDR3: ASSQAGIYEKLF

V: TRBV5-1
CDR3: ASEGQPSTDTQY

V: TRBV12-3/TRBV12-4
CDR3: ASSLVLDGELF

V: TRBV12-3/TRBV12-4
CDR3: ASSETTGKETQY

V: TRBV20-1
CDR3: SARVISETYEQY

V: TRBV4-3
CDR3: ASSQGAGGLAGPQY

V: TRBV12-5
CDR3: ASVGGQDGYT

V: TRBV7-2
CDR3: ASSLATGQGYGYT

V: TRBV6-1
CDR3: ASTLSGDSSYEQY

V: TRBV6-4
CDR3: ASSVTGGADTQY

V: TRBV7-2
CDR3: ASSLRTGGLSYEQY

V: TRBV4-3
CDR3: ASSQEGGYTEAF

V: TRBV5-1
CDR3: ASSLPGQGGNGYT

V: TRBV7-2
CDR3: ASSLEVAGASYGYT

V: TRBV7-3
CDR3: ASSQVNRAEAF

V: TRBV11-3
CDR3: ASSLSFQPQSYNEQF

V: TRBV7-2
CDR3: ASSFGTGVIYEQY

V: TRBV10-3
CDR3: AISETDRGYGYT

V: TRBV7-2
CDR3: ASSLDFSGANVLT

V: TRBV21-1
CDR3: ASYTPKRGATDTQY

V: TRBV7-6
CDR3: ASSPHVGFYEQY

V: TRBV11-2
CDR3: ASSLVGTGAKQY

V: TRBV5-6
CDR3: ASSSIAGGHTDTQY

V: TRBV7-9
CDR3: ASSPRTLGYGYT

V: TRBV4-3
CDR3: ASSQDLLRGGTDTQY

V: TRBV7-2
CDR3: ASSLTGWGEQY

V: TRBV5-1
CDR3: ASSLVSRRTGGSSSLPTGELF

V: TRBV3-1
CDR3: ASSQGVGEGNYGYT

V: TRBV20-1
CDR3: SAPRTGGTDTQY

V: TRBV5-1
CDR3: ASSFYIGYEQY

V: TRBV7-2
CDR3: ASSLARGVGGEKLF

V: TRBV29-1
CDR3: SAWAVGELF

V: TRBV30
CDR3: AWSLNPGAGEKLF

V: TRBV5-6
CDR3: ASSLGRRVNTEAF

V: TRBV12-3/TRBV12-4
CDR3: ASSLGDRIHEQY

V: TRBV6-6
CDR3: ASERQGAGYT

V: TRBV6-2/TRBV6-3
CDR3: ASSIQGRTHNEQF

V: TRBV20-1
CDR3: SARLAGGQGFEQF

V: TRBV5-1
CDR3: ASSLNPAGQGDQPQH

V: TRBV25-1
CDR3: ASGQRSEAF

V: TRBV7-2
CDR3: ASKKAGGNNEQF